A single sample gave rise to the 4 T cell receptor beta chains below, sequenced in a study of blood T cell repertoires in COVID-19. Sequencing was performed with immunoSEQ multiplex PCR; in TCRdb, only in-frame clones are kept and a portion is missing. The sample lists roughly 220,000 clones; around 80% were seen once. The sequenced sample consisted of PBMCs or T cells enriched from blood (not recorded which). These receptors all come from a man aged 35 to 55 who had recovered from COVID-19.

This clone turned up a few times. CDR3 protein: CASSQGGPREQYF. The CDR3 DNA reads TGTGCCAGCAGCCAAGGAGGGCCTCGCGAGCAGTACTTC. The V gene is TRBV3-1 (or the pseudogene TRBV3-2), the J gene TRBJ2-7; D is perhaps TRBD2 (5 bases). V lost 1 base and J lost 6, with 10 bases in between. This CDR3 region has 13 residues. Germline V gives CDR1 LGHDT, CDR2 YNNKEL (reference sequence).

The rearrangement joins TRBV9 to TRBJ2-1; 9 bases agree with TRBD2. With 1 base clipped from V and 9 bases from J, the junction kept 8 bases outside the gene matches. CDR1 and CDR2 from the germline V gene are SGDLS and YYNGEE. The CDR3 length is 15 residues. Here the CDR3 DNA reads TGTGCCAGCAGCGTACGTAGCGGGGGTAGTCTTGAGCAGTTCTTC. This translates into CASSVRSGGSLEQFF.

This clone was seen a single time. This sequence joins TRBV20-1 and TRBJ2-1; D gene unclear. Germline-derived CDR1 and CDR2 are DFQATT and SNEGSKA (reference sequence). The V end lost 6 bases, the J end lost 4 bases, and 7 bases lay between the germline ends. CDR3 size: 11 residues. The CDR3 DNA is TGCAGTGCCCGAGGTTACAATGAGCAGTTCTTC. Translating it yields CSARGYNEQFF.

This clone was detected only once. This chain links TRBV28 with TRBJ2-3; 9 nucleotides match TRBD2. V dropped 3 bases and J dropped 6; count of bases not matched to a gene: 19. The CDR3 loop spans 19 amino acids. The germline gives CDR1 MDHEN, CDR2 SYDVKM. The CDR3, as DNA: TGTGCCAGCAGTTTCCCACTCCGACTAGCGGAGCCGCTGTCGGATACGCAGTATTTT. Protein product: CASSFPLRLAEPLSDTQYF.